What follows describes a single T cell receptor (beta chain). This record belongs to a study of regulatory T cells in long-lasting Graves disease. iRepertoire HTBI primers and Arm-PCR of CDR3 regions built TCR beta libraries. MiXCR was run by TCRdb on the multiplex PCR reads, yielding one entry per CDR3 protein. Of around 250,000 distinct CDR3 sequences listed, 18% were seen once; the top ten hold 12% to 15%. Described time point: newly diagnosed GD, antithyroid drugs for less than 3 months. The TCR library was prepared using RNA isolated from PBMCs. The CDR3 loop spans 13 amino acids. Trimming left V 1 base short and J 6 bases short, with 8 bases between. Per germline, CDR1 MGHRA and CDR2 YSYEKL. In addition, the sample was reused for a study of T cells in Graves' hyperthyroidism and ophthalmopathy.

The source was peripheral blood mononuclear cells (PBMCs), collected at new diagnosis, from a patient treated with antithyroid drugs. This TCR was recovered from a woman in her twenties or thirties with Graves disease. The V call is TRBV4-1, the J call TRBJ2-3; D perhaps matches TRBD2 (5 bases). The CDR3 nucleotides read TGCGCCAGCAGCCAAGTAGGCGGGGATACGCAGTATTTT. Translated, it gives CASSQVGGDTQYF.